This TCR beta chain was identified during a study of identical twins. TCRdb re-derived calls from the 5' RACE reads in MiXCR, one entry per CDR3 protein. The table shows about 900,000 distinct CDR3 sequences, with around an eighth occurring only once. CDR1 is MDHEN and CDR2 is SYDVKM in the germline V gene. The CDR3 consists of 15 residues. Trimming pared 2 bases from V and 4 bases from J, leaving 12 bases between. Study-wide results and caveats: Sequences that were beta out-of-frame showed weaker excess twin sharing. Clonotypes of the beta chain that were abundant in cord blood carried fewer insertions (memory repertoires showed none). Partial confounding of zero-insertion analyses by invariant MAIT and iNKT cells was possible.

With respect to this clonotype: Its antigen is still unknown.

In addition, the sample was reused for a study of yellow fever vaccine responses in identical twins.

Input material: PBMCs. This receptor was taken from a woman between 18 and 29 years old in good health. This sequence joins TRBV28 and TRBJ2-1; D ambiguous. CDR3 bases: TGTGCCAGCAGTTTAAGAGGCCAGGTGTACAATGAGCAGTTCTTC. Translated: CASSLRGQVYNEQFF. The full variable domain, rest sourced from reference TRBV28 and TRBJ2-1, is DVKVTQSSRYLVKRTGEKVFLECVQDMDHENMFWYRQDPGLGLRLIYFSYDVKMKEKGDIPEGYSVSREKKERFSLILESASTNQTSMYLCASSLRGQVYNEQFFGPGTRLTVL.